The source of this TCR beta chain is a study of human T cells and chemical hapten exposure. For the study at large: Patients, predominantly female, presented with alopecia areata, totalis or universalis. General study points: TCRs exceeding 1 in 1000 frequency stayed unchanged with DPC sensitization.

This CDR3 spans 14 amino acids. Germline V gene sequence: CDR1 LNHDA, CDR2 SQIVND (reference sequence). V dropped 5 bases and J dropped 0 bases, with 8 bases sitting between them. There are many counts of this clonotype. Its antigen is not known. It was the library that attached unique molecular identifiers to individual cDNA molecules. MiXCR, applied by TCRdb to the RACE reads, yields one record per CDR3 protein. The repertoire holds approximately 84,000 distinct CDR3 sequences, with roughly a tenth as singletons. Time point noted: patch test 2, 6 weeks after DPC sensitization. Documented treatment: therapeutic diphenylcyclopropenone sensitization with weekly scalp DPC.

The sequence came from a woman in her thirties with alopecia areata. Some clones in this sample may be carry-over from other donors' samples. The rearrangement links TRBV19 to TRBJ1-5; D not resolved. Material: whole blood, obtained in connection with sensitization to the hapten diphenylcyclopropenone (DPC). Here the CDR3 reads CASSPQISNQPQHF. CDR3 sequence (DNA): TGTGCCAGTAGTCCACAGATTAGCAATCAGCCCCAGCATTTT.